The 8 T cell receptor beta chains in this list originate from one sample, sequenced in a study of blood T cell repertoires in COVID-19. TCRdb keeps only in-frame clones here, not all; method: immunoSEQ multiplex PCR. The top ten clones hold 3% to 3.5% of a sample with under 300,000 clones, about 73% of them seen once. The specimen was peripheral blood. The receptors here all came from a woman older than 75 with acute or convalescent COVID-19.

The rearrangement joins TRBV5-1 to TRBJ2-3, with D hard to call. V gave up 0 bases and J gave up 0 bases, with 5 bases separating them. Germline V CDR1 and CDR2: SGHRS, YFSETQ. This CDR3 is 14 amino acids long. CDR3 amino acids: CASSLASSTDTQYF. CDR3 sequence (DNA): TGCGCCAGCAGCTTGGCCTCTAGCACAGATACGCAGTATTTT.

The chain joins TRBV18 to TRBJ2-5; 12 nucleotides agree with TRBD2. Trimming removed 0 bases from V and 6 bases from J; junction bases left unmatched: 5. The length of the CDR3 is 16 residues. Germline V gene data show CDR1 as KGHSH and CDR2 as LQKENI. The CDR3 loop is CASSPPLAGGLKTQYF. The CDR3, as DNA: TGTGCCAGCTCACCACCTCTAGCGGGAGGGCTGAAGACCCAGTACTTC.

There are a few counts of this clone. This chain links TRBV5-1 with TRBJ1-5; D unresolved. The CDR3 totals 15 residues. In germline, CDR1 is SGHRS, CDR2 YFSETQ. The germline V and J ends were trimmed by 0 bases and 1 base, with 8 bases remaining between them. CDR3 sequence (DNA): TGCGCCAGCAGCTTGGATGCGGGGAGCAATCAGCCCCAGCATTTT. Its translation: CASSLDAGSNQPQHF.

This clone was counted a few times. CDR3 nucleotide sequence: TGTGCCAGCAGTCCCTTACTAGTCATCCTCAATGAGCAGTTCTTC. It specifies CASSPLLVILNEQFF. This chain uses TRBV27 with TRBJ2-1; D perhaps matches TRBD2 (5 bases). V shed 5 bases and J shed 6 bases, with 17 bases lying between them. The V gene's germline CDR1 is MNHEY and CDR2 SMNVEV (reference sequence). This CDR3 has 15 residues.

V usage is TRBV5-4 and J usage is TRBJ2-3; 7 bases are a match to TRBD1. V gave up 0 bases and J gave up 4 bases; unmatched junction bases: 5. This CDR3 has 15 amino acids. Germline CDR1 SGHNT, CDR2 YYREEE (reference sequence). The CDR3 loop reads CASSLDQGVSDTQYF. CDR3 DNA sequence: TGTGCCAGCAGCTTGGACCAGGGGGTATCAGATACGCAGTATTTT.

The V call is TRBV3-1 (or the pseudogene TRBV3-2), the J call TRBJ2-1; TRBD1 agrees at 7 bases. V was pared by 4 bases and J by 0 bases, with 12 bases of the junction left unmatched. Germline CDR1 is LGHDT and CDR2 is YNNKEL (reference sequence). The CDR3 length is 18 residues. The CDR3 is CASSPDRLASSSYNEQFF. The CDR3, as DNA: TGTGCCAGCAGCCCGGACAGGCTAGCCTCGAGCTCCTACAATGAGCAGTTCTTC.

The chain carries TRBV4-3 and TRBJ1-6; D gene uncertain. V was clipped by 0 bases and J by 13 bases, with 13 bases between them. The CDR3 runs 14 residues. CDR1 LGHNA and CDR2 YSLEER come from the germline V gene. In nucleotides, the CDR3 is TGCGCCAGCAGCCAAGATCCCGGCCCGGGGCCCCTCCACTTT. The encoded protein is CASSQDPGPGPLHF.

The V and J genes are TRBV2 and TRBJ1-4; TRBD1 aligns across 12 bases. Germline CDR1 is SNHLY and CDR2 is FYNNEI. The CDR3 extends over 15 amino acids. V lost 6 bases, J lost 3 bases, and 2 bases stayed unmatched. The CDR3 DNA reads TGTGCCAGCAGGGGACAGGGGGCTCCTAATGAAAAACTGTTTTTT. It translates to CASRGQGAPNEKLFF.